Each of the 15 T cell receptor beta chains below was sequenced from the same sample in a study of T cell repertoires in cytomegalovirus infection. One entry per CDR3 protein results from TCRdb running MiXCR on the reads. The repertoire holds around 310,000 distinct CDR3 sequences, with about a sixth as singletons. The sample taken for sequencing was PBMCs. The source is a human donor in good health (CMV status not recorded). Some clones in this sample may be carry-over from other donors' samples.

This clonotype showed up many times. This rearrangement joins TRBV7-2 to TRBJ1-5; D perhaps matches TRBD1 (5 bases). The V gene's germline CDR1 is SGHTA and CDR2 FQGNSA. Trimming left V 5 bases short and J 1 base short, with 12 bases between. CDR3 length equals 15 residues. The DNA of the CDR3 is TGTGCCAGCAGCCGCTCCGGACAAAGCAATCAGCCCCAGCATTTT. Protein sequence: CASSRSGQSNQPQHF.

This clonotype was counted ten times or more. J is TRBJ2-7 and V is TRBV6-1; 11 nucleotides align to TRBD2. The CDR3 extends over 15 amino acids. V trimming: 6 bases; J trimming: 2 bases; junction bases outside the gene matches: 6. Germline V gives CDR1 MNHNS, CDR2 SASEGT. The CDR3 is CASRRLAGPPYEQYF. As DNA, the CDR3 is TGTGCCAGCAGAAGACTAGCGGGGCCCCCCTACGAGCAGTACTTC.

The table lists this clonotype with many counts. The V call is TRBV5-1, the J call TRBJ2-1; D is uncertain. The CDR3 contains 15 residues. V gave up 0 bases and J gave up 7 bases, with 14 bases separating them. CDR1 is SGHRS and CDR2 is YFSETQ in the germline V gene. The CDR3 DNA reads TGCGCCAGCAGCTTGGCGTTGGCAGGTCTAAATGAGCAGTTCTTC. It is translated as CASSLALAGLNEQFF.

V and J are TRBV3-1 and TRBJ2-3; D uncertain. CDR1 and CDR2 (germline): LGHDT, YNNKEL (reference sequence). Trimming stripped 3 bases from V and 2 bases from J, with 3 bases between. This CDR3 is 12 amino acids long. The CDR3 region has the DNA TGTGCCAGCAGCCATGACACAGATACGCAGTATTTT. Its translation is CASSHDTDTQYF.

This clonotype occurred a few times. CDR3 DNA: TGTGCCAGCACTCCGGGGTTCTTATATGGCTACACCTTC. Protein sequence: CASTPGFLYGYTF. This chain links TRBV6-6 with TRBJ1-2, with D unresolved. CDR1 and CDR2 (germline): MNHNY, SVGAGI (reference sequence). The length of the CDR3 is 13 residues. V lost 7 bases and J lost 5, with 14 bases in between.

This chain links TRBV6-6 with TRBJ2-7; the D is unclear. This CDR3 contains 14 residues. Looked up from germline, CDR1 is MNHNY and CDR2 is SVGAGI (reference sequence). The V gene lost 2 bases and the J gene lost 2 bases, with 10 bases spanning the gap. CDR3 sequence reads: CASSYTDGAYEQYF. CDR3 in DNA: TGTGCCAGCAGTTACACGGACGGAGCCTACGAGCAGTACTTC.

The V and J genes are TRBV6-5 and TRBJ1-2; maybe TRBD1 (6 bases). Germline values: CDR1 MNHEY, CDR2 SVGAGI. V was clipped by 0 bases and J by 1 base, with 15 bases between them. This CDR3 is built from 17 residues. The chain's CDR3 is CASSYSQSRGINYGYTF. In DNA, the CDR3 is TGTGCCAGCAGTTACTCCCAATCCAGGGGAATTAACTATGGCTACACCTTC.

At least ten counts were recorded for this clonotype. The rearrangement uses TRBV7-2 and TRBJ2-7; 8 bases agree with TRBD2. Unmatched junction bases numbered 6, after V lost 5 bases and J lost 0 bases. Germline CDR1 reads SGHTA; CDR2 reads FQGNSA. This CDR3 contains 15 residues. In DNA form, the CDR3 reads TGTGCCAGCAGCGAGGCCGGGGGGGGCTCCTACGAGCAGTACTTC. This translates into CASSEAGGGSYEQYF.

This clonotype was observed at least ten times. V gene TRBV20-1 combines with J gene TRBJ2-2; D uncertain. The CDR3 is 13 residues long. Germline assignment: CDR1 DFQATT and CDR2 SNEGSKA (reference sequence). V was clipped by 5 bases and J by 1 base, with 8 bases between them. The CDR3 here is CSASMENTGELFF. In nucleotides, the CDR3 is TGCAGTGCTTCTATGGAGAACACCGGGGAGCTGTTTTTT.

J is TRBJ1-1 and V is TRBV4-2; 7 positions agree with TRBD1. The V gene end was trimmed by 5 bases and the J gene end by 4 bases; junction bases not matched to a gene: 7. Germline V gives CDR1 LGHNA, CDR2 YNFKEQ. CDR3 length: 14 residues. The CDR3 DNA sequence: TGTGCCAGCAGCGCCCGACAGGGACGCACTGAAGCTTTCTTT. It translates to CASSARQGRTEAFF.

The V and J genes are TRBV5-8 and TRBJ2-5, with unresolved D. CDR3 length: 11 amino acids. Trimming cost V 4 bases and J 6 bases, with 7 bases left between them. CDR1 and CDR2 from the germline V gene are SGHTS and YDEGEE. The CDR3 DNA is TGTGCCAGCAGCACCATAAAGACCCAGTACTTC. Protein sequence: CASSTIKTQYF.

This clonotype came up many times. The CDR3, as DNA: TGTGCCAGCAGTTCAGCGGGGACCTCATATCACGGGGCCCAGTACTTC. The encoded protein is CASSSAGTSYHGAQYF. The gene calls are TRBV28 and TRBJ2-5, with 7 bases fitting TRBD2. This CDR3 is 16 amino acids long. The germline V gene has CDR1 MDHEN and CDR2 SYDVKM. Trimming removed 4 bases from V and 9 bases from J; junction bases left unmatched: 17.

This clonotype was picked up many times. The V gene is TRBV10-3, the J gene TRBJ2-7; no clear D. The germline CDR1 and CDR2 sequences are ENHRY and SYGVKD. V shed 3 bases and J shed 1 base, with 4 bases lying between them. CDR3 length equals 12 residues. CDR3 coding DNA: TGTGCCATCAGTGAACTGTCCTACGAGCAGTACTTC. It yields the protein CAISELSYEQYF.

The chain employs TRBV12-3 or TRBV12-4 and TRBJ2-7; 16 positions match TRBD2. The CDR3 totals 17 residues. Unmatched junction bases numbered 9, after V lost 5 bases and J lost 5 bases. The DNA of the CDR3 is TGTGCCAGCAGTACCGGGACTAGCGGGGGGGCTCCCCACGAGCAGTACTTC. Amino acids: CASSTGTSGGAPHEQYF.

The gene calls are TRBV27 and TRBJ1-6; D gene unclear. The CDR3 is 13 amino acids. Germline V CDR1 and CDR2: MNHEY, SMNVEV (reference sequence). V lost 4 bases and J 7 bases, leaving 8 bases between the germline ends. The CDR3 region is CASSSSRNSPLHF. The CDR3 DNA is TGTGCCAGCAGTTCCTCAAGAAATTCACCCCTCCACTTT.